The 10 T cell receptor beta chains reported below all come from one sample, sequenced in a study of T cells after yellow fever vaccination. Each CDR3 protein is one row after TCRdb ran MiXCR on the 5' RACE reads. Altogether 140,000 to 150,000 distinct CDR3 sequences are present, 5% to 8% being singletons, with the ten largest covering under 0.7%. The sample in question was CD4+ T cells sorted from PBMCs, obtained 10 days after the yellow fever booster vaccination. The receptors here all came from a man aged 25 to 40 who received the YFV17D yellow fever vaccine.

This clonotype was detected a few times. This rearrangement joins TRBV19 to TRBJ1-2, with D maybe TRBD1 (5 bases). Germline V lookup: CDR1 LNHDA, CDR2 SQIVND (reference sequence). The CDR3 covers 12 residues. Trimming took 4 bases from V and 8 from J, leaving 11 bases between them. Here the CDR3 DNA reads TGTGCCAGTAGTACGGAGGGGCCCGGCTACACCTTC. It encodes CASSTEGPGYTF.

This clonotype occurred a few times. The DNA for the CDR3 is TGTGCCTGGAGTGTAGGGCTCCCTAGCTACGAGCAGTACTTC. This codes for CAWSVGLPSYEQYF. This chain links TRBV30 with TRBJ2-7; unclear D gene. Germline assignment: CDR1 GTSNPN and CDR2 SVGIG (reference sequence). This CDR3 has 14 amino acids. The V and J ends lost 0 bases and 3 bases respectively, with 12 bases between them.

This clonotype has ten or more counts. The chain employs TRBV11-2 and TRBJ2-1; 8 nucleotides agree with TRBD2. Germline CDR1 SGHAT, CDR2 FQNNGV. There are 15 residues in the CDR3. Losses at the gene ends were 5 bases for V and 4 bases for J; bases not matched to a gene: 7. CDR3 sequence: CASSQTSGNYNEQFF. CDR3 bases: TGTGCCAGCAGCCAAACTAGCGGAAATTACAATGAGCAGTTCTTC.

In its sample, this clonotype was seen many times. This chain links TRBV29-1 with TRBJ2-3, with 10 bases identical to TRBD2. Germline V CDR1 and CDR2: SQVTM, ANQGSEA. The CDR3 loop spans 12 amino acids. Trimming at V came to 3 bases and at J to 9 bases, leaving 3 bases not matched to a gene. The CDR3 is CSVDLTSGTQYF. In nucleotides, the CDR3 is TGCAGCGTTGACCTGACTAGCGGGACGCAGTATTTT.

This clonotype was detected many times. The chain combines TRBV7-2 with TRBJ2-7, with D maybe TRBD2 (5 bases). Trimming pared 2 bases from V and 2 bases from J, leaving 16 bases between. The CDR3 is 16 amino acids. Germline-derived CDR1 and CDR2 are SGHTA and FQGNSA. The CDR3 DNA reads TGTGCCAGCAGCTTAAGAGGGCCCGGACGTCCCTACGAGCAGTACTTC. It codes for CASSLRGPGRPYEQYF.

CDR3 DNA sequence: TGTGCCTGGAGTAGGCCCGGCTCAACTAATGAAAAACTGTTTTTT. It yields the protein CAWSRPGSTNEKLFF. This sequence joins TRBV30 and TRBJ1-4; D not certain. The length of the CDR3 is 15 residues. Trimming shortened V by 2 bases and J by 0 bases, and 10 bases separated the two germline ends. In germline, CDR1 is GTSNPN, CDR2 SVGIG (reference sequence).

This clonotype was seen many times. The chain recombines TRBV7-2 with TRBJ1-1; D ambiguous. The ends were cut back, 2 bases at V and 1 base at J, with 11 bases in the middle. Germline V gives CDR1 SGHTA, CDR2 FQGNSA. The CDR3 loop spans 15 amino acids. CDR3 protein: CASSLLGGSNTEAFF. CDR3 DNA sequence: TGTGCCAGCAGCTTATTAGGAGGGTCGAACACTGAAGCTTTCTTT.

The genes are TRBV5-5 and TRBJ2-2; D possibly uses TRBD1 or TRBD2 (5 bases each). V was trimmed by 2 bases and J by 0 bases, leaving 17 bases between them. From germline, CDR1 is SGHKS and CDR2 YYEKEE (reference sequence). The CDR3 spans 18 residues. The CDR3 spells CASSFTAAGDANTGELFF. The CDR3 nucleotides read TGTGCCAGCAGCTTCACGGCGGCTGGGGACGCGAACACCGGGGAGCTGTTTTTT.

This clonotype was counted many times. The V and J genes are TRBV28 and TRBJ2-5; 13 bases line up with TRBD2. V was clipped by 5 bases and J by 4 bases; unmatched bases: 7. Germline V gene data show CDR1 as MDHEN and CDR2 as SYDVKM. CDR3 size: 16 residues. CDR3 residues: CASSPAGLAGSETQYF. CDR3 nucleotide sequence: TGTGCCAGCAGTCCCGCGGGACTAGCGGGGTCAGAGACCCAGTACTTC. Together with reference TRBV28 and TRBJ2-5, the CDR3 gives the full variable domain: DVKVTQSSRYLVKRTGEKVFLECVQDMDHENMFWYRQDPGLGLRLIYFSYDVKMKEKGDIPEGYSVSREKKERFSLILESASTNQTSMYLCASSPAGLAGSETQYFGPGTRLLVL.

The sample holds a few counts of this clonotype. The chain couples TRBV6-1 to TRBJ1-3; D possibly corresponds to TRBD1 (6 bases). The CDR3 covers 13 residues. V was cut by 3 bases and J by 9 bases, with 12 bases left in between. Germline V lookup: CDR1 MNHNS, CDR2 SASEGT. This CDR3 is CASSEDSKGTIYF. The CDR3 DNA is TGTGCCAGCAGTGAGGACAGCAAAGGCACCATATATTTT.